This T cell receptor beta chain stems from a study of CD8 T cells in Susac syndrome. TCR beta sequencing was performed on blood CD8+ and CD4+ T cells. With random hexamers, 0.5 to 1 ug RNA was reverse transcribed. TCRdb re-derived calls from the immunoSEQ multiplex PCR reads in MiXCR, one entry per CDR3 protein. The profile shows about 280,000 distinct CDR3 sequences, 70% to 90% of them singletons. This CDR3 has 15 residues. Trimming shortened V by 5 bases and J by 5 bases, and 19 bases separated the two germline ends. From germline, CDR1 is MNHEY and CDR2 SMNVEV (reference sequence). The receptor was isolated from a human donor with multiple sclerosis. This chain links TRBV27 with TRBJ2-7; no firm D call. The sequencing input was CD8+ T cells from PBMCs. In nucleotides, the CDR3 is TGTGCCAGCAGTCCCGGAGTCCGGCCTGCGAACGAGCAGTACTTC. It specifies CASSPGVRPANEQYF.